In this sample, the clone carrying this TCR beta chain turned up a few times. Its antigen is unidentified. Time point given: newly diagnosed GD, antithyroid drugs for less than 3 months. Generation of the TCR library employed RNA extracted from PBMCs. Those enrolled as patients came out of an endocrinology department in Xi'an, China. The data originate from a study of regulatory T cells in long-lasting Graves disease. Study-level points and caveats: Lower TCR diversity was seen in persistent Graves' patients than in newly diagnosed ones.

Construction of the TCR beta libraries employed iRepertoire HTBI primers in conjunction with Arm-PCR of CDR3 regions. Each CDR3 protein is one row after TCRdb ran MiXCR on the multiplex PCR reads. The sample yields roughly 220,000 distinct CDR3 sequences, approximately 16% seen once. This receptor was taken from a female donor with Graves disease. Sequences were derived from peripheral blood mononuclear cells (PBMCs), sampled at new diagnosis, from a patient treated with antithyroid drugs.

This chain's CDR3 is CAWSGTSLWQYF. The CDR3 DNA sequence: TGTGCCTGGAGTGGAACTAGTTTGTGGCAGTACTTC. V and J are TRBV30 and TRBJ2-7; possible D gene TRBD2, 5 bases. The germline V and J ends were trimmed by 1 base and 9 bases, with 13 bases remaining between them. CDR3 size: 12 residues. The germline gives CDR1 GTSNPN, CDR2 SVGIG (reference sequence). Combining the CDR3 with reference TRBV30 and TRBJ2-7 gives the whole variable domain SQTIHQWPATLVQPVGSPLSLECTVEGTSNPNLYWYRQAAGRGLQLLFYSVGIGQISSEVPQNLSASRPQDRQFILSSKKLLLSDSGFYLCAWSGTSLWQYFGPGTRLTVT.